Given below is one T cell receptor (beta chain) in context. Trimming cost V 4 bases and J 6 bases, with 12 bases left between them. In germline, CDR1 is SNHLY, CDR2 FYNNEI. CDR3 size: 13 residues. This sample is part of a study of shared clonotypes between healthy human individuals. Libraries were prepared by immunoSEQ multiplex PCR; TCRdb keeps only in-frame clonotypes and omits some of them. This sample has some 2,500,000 clones, with about nine tenths found just once. Sequenced: naive CD4+ T cells from PBMCs. Subset noted: CD45RA+ positively selected. The clonotype was recovered from a man between 18 and 29 years old in good health. Some clones in this sample may be carry-over from other donors' samples. This chain connects TRBV2 to TRBJ1-1; perhaps TRBD1 as D (6 bases). Written as DNA, the CDR3 is TGTGCCAGCAGTGTAGGGTCAGGGGCTGAAGCTTTCTTT. Its protein is CASSVGSGAEAFF.